This T cell receptor beta chain emerged from a study of cytomegalovirus exposure and HLA in healthy donors. Study findings and constraints: Trimming of TCR beta V- and J-genes showed a link, identified in a later analysis, to a missense DCLRE1C variant.

This clone has just a few counts. The antigen remains undetermined. Each donor's status was that of a healthy bone marrow donor. CDR1 is MNHEY, CDR2 SVGAGI, per germline. V was shortened by 6 bases and J by 3 bases, with 8 bases between the two germline ends. CDR3 length equals 13 residues. With 60 Vbeta and 13 Jbeta primers, the PCR was carried out. Data came from immunoSEQ multiplex PCR; TCRdb stores just in-frame clones and leaves some out. The sample lists under 200,000 clones, around 85% seen once, with 4.3% in the top ten. The V call is TRBV6-5, the J call TRBJ2-2, with D perhaps matching TRBD1 (6 bases). The specimen sequenced was PBMCs. The source of this sequence is a man aged 35 to 55 in good health and CMV-seronegative. The CDR3 loop reads CASSHRDTGELFF. The CDR3 DNA reads TGTGCCAGCAGCCACAGGGACACCGGGGAGCTGTTTTTT.